The source of this T cell receptor beta chain is a study of T cells in Graves' hyperthyroidism and ophthalmopathy. This clonotype appeared many times. RNA transcripts provided the source from which TCR beta CDR3 regions were amplified. TCR CDR3 underwent first-round RT-PCR with the HTBI primer set. Each CDR3 protein is one row after TCRdb ran MiXCR on the multiplex PCR reads. The sample includes approximately 400,000 distinct CDR3 sequences, 15% to 20% seen only once; the top ten take 35% to 45%. Germline values: CDR1 SEHNR, CDR2 FQNEAQ (reference sequence). CDR3 size: 12 residues. The V and J ends lost 5 bases and 4 bases respectively, with 8 bases between them.

The sequenced sample was blood. The rearrangement joins TRBV7-9 to TRBJ1-2; D unresolved. The receptor's source is a man younger than 30 with Graves' ophthalmopathy. CDR3 sequence reads: CASSPGIYGYTF. CDR3 bases: TGTGCCAGCAGCCCCGGGATCTATGGCTACACCTTC.